The T cell receptor beta chain described here comes from a study of T cell clonality in common variable immunodeficiency. General observations from the study: Fewer deletions and N-nucleotide insertions were reportedly seen in common variable immunodeficiency TCR beta sequences. CVID subjects showed higher TCRbeta clonality than healthy controls. Authors noted CVID clonality's cause needs subpopulation repertoire sequencing.

This clone has at least ten counts. Its antigen is unknown. The read ends 3 residues early relative to the CDR3; the germline J gene fills the gap. CDR1 SGHDT and CDR2 YYEEEE come from the germline V gene. The V and J ends lost 4 bases and 4 bases respectively, with 9 bases between them. The CDR3 covers 13 residues. Most patients and controls had Caucasian heritage. Some clones are missing from TCRdb's copy, which holds only in-frame ones; the method was immunoSEQ multiplex PCR. The specimen gives over 35,000 clones without singletons; the ten biggest hold 0.68%. This sequence joins TRBV5-6 and TRBJ2-1, with D uncertain. Source material: peripheral blood mononuclear cells. The TCR sequence derives from a person between 18 and 75 years old in good health. CDR3 DNA (partial): TGTGCCAGCAGCCTAATAGGGTACAATGAG. Its protein product is CASSLIGYNE. The CDR3 as a whole reads CASSLIGYNEQFF.